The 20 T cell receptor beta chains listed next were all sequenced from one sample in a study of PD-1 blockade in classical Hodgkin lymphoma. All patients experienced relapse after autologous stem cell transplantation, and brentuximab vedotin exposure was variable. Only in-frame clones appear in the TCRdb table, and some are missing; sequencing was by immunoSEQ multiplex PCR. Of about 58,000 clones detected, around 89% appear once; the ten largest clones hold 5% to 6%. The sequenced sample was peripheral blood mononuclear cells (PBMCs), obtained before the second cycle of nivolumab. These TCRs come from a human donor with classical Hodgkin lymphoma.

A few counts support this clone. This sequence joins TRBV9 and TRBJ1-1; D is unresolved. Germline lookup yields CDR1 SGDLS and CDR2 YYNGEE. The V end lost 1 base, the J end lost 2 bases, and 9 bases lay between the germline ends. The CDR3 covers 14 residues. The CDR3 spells CASSVRPGNTEAFF. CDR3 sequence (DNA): TGTGCCAGCAGCGTAAGGCCGGGAAACACTGAAGCTTTCTTT.

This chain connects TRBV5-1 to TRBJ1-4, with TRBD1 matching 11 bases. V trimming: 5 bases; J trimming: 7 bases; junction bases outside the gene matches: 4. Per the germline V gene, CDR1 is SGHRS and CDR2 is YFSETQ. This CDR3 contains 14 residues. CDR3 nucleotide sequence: TGCGCCAGCAGGTTCGGGACAGGGGGTGAAAAACTGTTTTTT. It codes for CASRFGTGGEKLFF.

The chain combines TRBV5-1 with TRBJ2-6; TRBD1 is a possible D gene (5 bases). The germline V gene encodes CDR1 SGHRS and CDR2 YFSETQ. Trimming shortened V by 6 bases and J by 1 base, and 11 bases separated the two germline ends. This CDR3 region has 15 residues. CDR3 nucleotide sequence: TGCGCCAGCACCGAGCAGGGATCTGGGGCCAACGTCCTGACTTTC. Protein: CASTEQGSGANVLTF.

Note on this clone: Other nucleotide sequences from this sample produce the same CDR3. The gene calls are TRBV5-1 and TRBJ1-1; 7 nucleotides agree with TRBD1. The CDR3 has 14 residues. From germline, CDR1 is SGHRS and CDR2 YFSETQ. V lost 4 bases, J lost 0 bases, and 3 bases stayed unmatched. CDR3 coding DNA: TGCGCCAGCAGCGAACAGGGGATGAACACTGAAGCTTTCTTT. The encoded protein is CASSEQGMNTEAFF. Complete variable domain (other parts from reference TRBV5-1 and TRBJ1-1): KAGVTQTPRYLIKTRGQQVTLSCSPISGHRSVSWYQQTPGQGLQFLFEYFSETQRNKGNFPGRFSGRQFSNSRSEMNVSTLELGDSALYLCASSEQGMNTEAFFGQGTRLTVV.

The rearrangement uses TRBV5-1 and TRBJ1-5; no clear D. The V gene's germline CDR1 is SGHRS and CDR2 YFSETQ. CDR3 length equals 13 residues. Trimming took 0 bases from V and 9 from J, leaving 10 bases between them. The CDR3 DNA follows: TGCGCCAGCAGCTTGGGAGGCCCACCGCCCCAGCATTTT. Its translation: CASSLGGPPPQHF.

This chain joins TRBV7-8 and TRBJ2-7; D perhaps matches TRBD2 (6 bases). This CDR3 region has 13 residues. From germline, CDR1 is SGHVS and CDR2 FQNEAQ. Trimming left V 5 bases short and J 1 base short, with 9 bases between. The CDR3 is CASSPAGSYEQYF. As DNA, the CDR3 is TGTGCCAGCAGCCCTGCGGGGTCCTACGAGCAGTACTTC.

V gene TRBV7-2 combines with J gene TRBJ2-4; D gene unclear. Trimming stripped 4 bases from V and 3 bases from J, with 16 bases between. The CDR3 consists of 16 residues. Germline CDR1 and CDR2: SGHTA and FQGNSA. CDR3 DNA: TGTGCCAGCAGCTCCCCGAACAGCGCCTACAAAAACATTCAGTACTTC. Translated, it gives CASSSPNSAYKNIQYF.

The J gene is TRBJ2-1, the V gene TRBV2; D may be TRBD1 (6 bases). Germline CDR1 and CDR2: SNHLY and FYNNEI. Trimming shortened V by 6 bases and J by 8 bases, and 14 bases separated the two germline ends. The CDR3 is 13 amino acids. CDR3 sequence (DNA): TGTGCCAGCAGGGACAGAGGTCGCGATGAGCAGTTCTTC. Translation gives CASRDRGRDEQFF.

CDR3 nucleotide sequence: TGTGCCAGCAGCTGGACAACGTACCAAGAGACCCAGTACTTC. It encodes CASSWTTYQETQYF. J is TRBJ2-5 and V is TRBV6-6; tentative D call: TRBD1 (5 bases). Germline V gene data show CDR1 as MNHNY and CDR2 as SVGAGI (reference sequence). This CDR3 has 14 amino acids. Deletions cut 6 bases from V and 0 bases from J, with 11 bases between.

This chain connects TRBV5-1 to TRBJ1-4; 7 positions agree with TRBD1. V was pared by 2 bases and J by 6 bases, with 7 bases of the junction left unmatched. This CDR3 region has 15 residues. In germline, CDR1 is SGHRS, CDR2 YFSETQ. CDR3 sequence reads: CASSFQGGTHEKLFF. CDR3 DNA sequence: TGCGCCAGCAGCTTTCAGGGGGGTACCCATGAAAAACTGTTTTTT.

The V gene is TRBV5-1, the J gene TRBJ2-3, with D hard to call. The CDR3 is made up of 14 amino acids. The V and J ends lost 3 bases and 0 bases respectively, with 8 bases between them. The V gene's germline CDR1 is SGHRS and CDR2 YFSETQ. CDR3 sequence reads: CASSYQTSTDTQYF. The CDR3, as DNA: TGCGCCAGCAGCTACCAGACTAGCACAGATACGCAGTATTTT.

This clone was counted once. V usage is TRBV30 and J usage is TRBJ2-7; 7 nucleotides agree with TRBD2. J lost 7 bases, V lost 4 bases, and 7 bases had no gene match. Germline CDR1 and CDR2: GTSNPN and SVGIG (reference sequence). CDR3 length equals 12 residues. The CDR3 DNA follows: TGTGCCTGGACGGCGGGAGCCAGGGAGCAGTACTTC. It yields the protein CAWTAGAREQYF.

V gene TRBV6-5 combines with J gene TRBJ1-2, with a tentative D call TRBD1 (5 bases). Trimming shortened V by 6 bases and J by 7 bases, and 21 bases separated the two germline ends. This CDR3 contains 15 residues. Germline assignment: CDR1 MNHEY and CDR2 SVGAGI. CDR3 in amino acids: CASSSTRQGTRGYTF. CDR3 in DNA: TGTGCCAGCAGCTCCACACGCCAGGGAACCCGTGGCTACACCTTC.

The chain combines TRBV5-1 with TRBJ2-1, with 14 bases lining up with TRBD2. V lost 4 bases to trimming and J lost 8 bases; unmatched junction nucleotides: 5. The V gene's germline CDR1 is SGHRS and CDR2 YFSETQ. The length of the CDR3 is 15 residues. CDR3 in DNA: TGCGCCAGCAGCCTGACTAGCGGGGGGGGCTATGAGCAGTTCTTC. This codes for CASSLTSGGGYEQFF.

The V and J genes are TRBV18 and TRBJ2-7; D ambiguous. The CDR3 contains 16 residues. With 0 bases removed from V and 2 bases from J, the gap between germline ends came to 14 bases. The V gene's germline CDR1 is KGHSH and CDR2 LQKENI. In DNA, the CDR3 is TGTGCCAGCTCACCACCGGCTCCAGGAGCAACCTACGAGCAGTACTTC. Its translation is CASSPPAPGATYEQYF.

The chain's CDR3 is CASSLGLAGGNTDTQYF. Here the CDR3 DNA reads TGTGCCAGCAGCTTGGGACTAGCGGGGGGCAACACAGATACGCAGTATTTT. This sequence joins TRBV5-6 and TRBJ2-3, with TRBD2 matching over 13 bases. This CDR3 is built from 17 residues. CDR1 is SGHDT, CDR2 YYEEEE, per germline. V shed 0 bases and J 2 bases; nucleotides not matched to a gene: 3.

The CDR3 DNA reads TGTGCCAGCAGCCCACGGGACAGAGTCAAAAATTCACCCCTCCACTTT. Translated, it gives CASSPRDRVKNSPLHF. J is TRBJ1-6 and V is TRBV21-1; the table's D call of TRBD1 was not tested on the DNA. TRBV21-1 is flagged as a pseudogene. The CDR3 runs to 16 residues.

For the CDR3, the DNA is TGTGCCAGCAGCCCAAGTGGGGGGTTCAACTATGGCTACACCTTC. Translating gives CASSPSGGFNYGYTF. The chain carries TRBV6-5 and TRBJ1-2; weak D call: TRBD1 (5 bases). Germline assignment: CDR1 MNHEY and CDR2 SVGAGI. V was cut by 6 bases and J by 2 bases, with 16 bases left in between. This CDR3 contains 15 residues.

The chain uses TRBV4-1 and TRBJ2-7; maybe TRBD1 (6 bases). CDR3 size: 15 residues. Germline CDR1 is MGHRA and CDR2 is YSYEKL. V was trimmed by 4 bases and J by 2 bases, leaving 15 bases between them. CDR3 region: CASSPLQGNPYEQYF. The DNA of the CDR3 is TGCGCCAGCAGCCCCCTACAGGGAAACCCCTACGAGCAGTACTTC.

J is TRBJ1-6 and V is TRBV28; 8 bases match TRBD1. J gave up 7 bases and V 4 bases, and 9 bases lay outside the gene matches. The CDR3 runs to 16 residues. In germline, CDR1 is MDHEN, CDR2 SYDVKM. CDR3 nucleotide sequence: TGTGCCAGCAGTTCCCCCTTACAGGGGGGGAATTCACCCCTCCACTTT. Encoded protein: CASSSPLQGGNSPLHF.